This T cell receptor (beta chain) stems from a study of blood T cells in healthy people across ages. Study observations and caveats: The study regarded diversity estimates from one million T cells as underestimates.

A second PCR of about 7 to 12 cycles used a sample-barcoded 5' primer and a J-beta primer mix. Each cDNA was tagged by a template-switch adaptor containing 12 random nucleotides. Each CDR3 protein gets one entry after TCRdb re-called the 5' RACE reads with MiXCR. The sample yields under 1,000,000 distinct CDR3 sequences, about 46% seen once. As to this clonotype: Its antigen remains unidentified.

The CDR3 has 16 amino acids. Deletions cut 6 bases from V and 3 bases from J, with 17 bases between. Germline V lookup: CDR1 MNHEY, CDR2 SMNVEV (reference sequence). Roughly 10 milliliters of peripheral blood were drawn from each donor. The rearrangement joins TRBV27 to TRBJ1-4; possibly TRBD1 for D (6 bases). This receptor was obtained from a man older than 75 in good health. The sample consisted of blood. CDR3 DNA sequence: TGTGCCAGCAGCATAAGCAGGGGCGCAGCTAATGAAAAACTGTTTTTT. It codes for CASSISRGAANEKLFF.